This T cell receptor (beta chain) was found in a study of shared clonotypes between healthy human individuals. General study results and limits: Sequencing depth was a factor that was expected to affect clonotype sharing among donors. All-four-donor shared clonotypes had higher generation probabilities than non-shared clonotypes did.

The CDR3 sequence is 15 residues long. The V and J ends lost 5 bases and 7 bases, in that order; junction bases with no gene match: 6. Germline lookup yields CDR1 SGHTA and CDR2 FQGNSA. Deep level was the assay's run setting. Per the original methods: Junction-only sequences produced by ImmunoSEQ had no quality scores, so filtering differed. The method was immunoSEQ multiplex PCR; TCRdb's version includes in-frame clones alone and lacks a portion of them. V and J calls and clone size are those listed in that table; D and trimming were worked out from the DNA. Of millions of clones listed, around nine tenths were seen once; the top ten hold around 0.15%. A remark on this clone: What it recognizes is unknown.

The J gene is TRBJ2-1, the V gene TRBV7-2; TRBD2 agrees at 12 bases. The material sequenced was naive CD4+ T cells sorted from blood. Indicated subset: CD45RA+ positively selected. The receptor comes from a man between 18 and 29 years old in good health. CDR3: CASSLQLAGGNEQFF. Written as DNA, the CDR3 is TGTGCCAGCAGCCTACAACTAGCGGGAGGTAATGAGCAGTTCTTC.